This T cell receptor beta chain was retrieved from a study of T cell responses to AZD1222 COVID-19 vaccine. Findings and caveats of the study: Donor demographics were predominantly white British with a female majority; clonal diversity may be underestimated. Scientists sampled the repertoires only once the peak T cell response had passed.

This clone showed up just once. Antigen: not known. This CDR3 has 14 amino acids. Germline CDR1 SGHRS, CDR2 YFSETQ. The V gene lost 0 bases and the J gene lost 5 bases, with 12 bases spanning the gap. This table comes from immunoSEQ multiplex PCR, and its TCRdb copy is limited to in-frame clones, with some not included. The table has approximately 70,000 clones, approximately 90% seen once; the top ten hold less than 3%. The TCR was taken from an adult in good health. Specimen: peripheral blood, collected on day 0 of AZD1222 vaccination. J is TRBJ2-7 and V is TRBV5-1; D remains ambiguous. The DNA of the CDR3 is TGCGCCAGCAGCTTGGGAAGGGCTTTCGACGAGCAGTACTTC. This gives the protein CASSLGRAFDEQYF.